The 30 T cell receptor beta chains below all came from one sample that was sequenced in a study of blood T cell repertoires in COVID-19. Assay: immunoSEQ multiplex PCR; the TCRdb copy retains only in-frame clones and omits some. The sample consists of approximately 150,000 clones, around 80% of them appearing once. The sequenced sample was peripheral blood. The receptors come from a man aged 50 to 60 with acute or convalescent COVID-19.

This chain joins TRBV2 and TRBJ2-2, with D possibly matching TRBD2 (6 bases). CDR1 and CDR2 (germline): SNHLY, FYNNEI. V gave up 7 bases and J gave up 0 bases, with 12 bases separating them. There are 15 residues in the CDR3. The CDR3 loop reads CASNRVAANTGELFF. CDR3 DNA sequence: TGTGCCAGCAATCGGGTAGCGGCGAACACCGGGGAGCTGTTTTTT.

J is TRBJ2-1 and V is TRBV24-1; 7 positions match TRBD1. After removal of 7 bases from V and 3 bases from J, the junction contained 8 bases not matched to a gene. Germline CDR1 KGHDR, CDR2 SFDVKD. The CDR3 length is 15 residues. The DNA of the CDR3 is TGTGCCACCAGCCACACGGACAGGAACTACAATGAGCAGTTCTTC. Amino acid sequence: CATSHTDRNYNEQFF.

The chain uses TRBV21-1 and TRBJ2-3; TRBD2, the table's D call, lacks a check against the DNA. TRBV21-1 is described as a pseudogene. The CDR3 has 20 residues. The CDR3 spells CASSKPGPVIAGGHTDTQYF. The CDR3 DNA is TGTGCCAGCAGCAAACCGGGTCCGGTGATAGCGGGGGGCCACACAGATACGCAGTATTTT.

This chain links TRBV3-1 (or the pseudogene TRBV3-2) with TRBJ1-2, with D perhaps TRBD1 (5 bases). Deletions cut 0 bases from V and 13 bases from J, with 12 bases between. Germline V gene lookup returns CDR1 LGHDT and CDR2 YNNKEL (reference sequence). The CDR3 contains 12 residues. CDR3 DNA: TGTGCCAGCAGCCAAGATCTCAGGGCATGCACCTTC. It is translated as CASSQDLRACTF.

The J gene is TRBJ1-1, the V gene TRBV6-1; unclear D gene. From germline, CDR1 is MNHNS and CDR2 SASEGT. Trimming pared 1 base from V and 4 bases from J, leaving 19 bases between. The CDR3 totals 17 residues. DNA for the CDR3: TGTGCCAGCAGTGAAGATCTCGTGCCCAAGCGCGGCACTGAAGCTTTCTTT. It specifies CASSEDLVPKRGTEAFF.

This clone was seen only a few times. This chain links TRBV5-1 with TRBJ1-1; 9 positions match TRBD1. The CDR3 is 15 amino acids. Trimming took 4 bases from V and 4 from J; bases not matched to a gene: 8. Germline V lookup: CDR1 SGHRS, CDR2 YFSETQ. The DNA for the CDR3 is TGCGCCAGCAGCGGAAAACAGGGGGCGGGCACTGAAGCTTTCTTT. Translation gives CASSGKQGAGTEAFF.

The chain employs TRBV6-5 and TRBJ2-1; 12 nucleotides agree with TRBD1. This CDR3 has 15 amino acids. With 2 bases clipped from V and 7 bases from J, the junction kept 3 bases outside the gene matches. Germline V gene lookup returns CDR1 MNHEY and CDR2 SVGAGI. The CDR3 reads CASSYGTGGRNEQFF. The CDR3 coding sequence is TGTGCCAGCAGTTACGGGACAGGGGGCCGGAATGAGCAGTTCTTC.

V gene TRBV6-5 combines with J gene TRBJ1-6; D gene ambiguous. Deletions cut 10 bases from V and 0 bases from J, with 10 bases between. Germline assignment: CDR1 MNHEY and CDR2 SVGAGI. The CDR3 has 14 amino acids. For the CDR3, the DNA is TGTGCCACCGCGGATAGCTCCTATAATTCACCCCTCCACTTT. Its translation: CATADSSYNSPLHF.

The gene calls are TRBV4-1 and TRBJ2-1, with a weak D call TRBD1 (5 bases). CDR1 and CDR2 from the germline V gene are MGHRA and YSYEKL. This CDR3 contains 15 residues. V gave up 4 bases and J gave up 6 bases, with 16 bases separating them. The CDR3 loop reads CASSLPRQGPNEQFF. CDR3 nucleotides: TGCGCCAGCAGCCTCCCACGGCAGGGTCCCAATGAGCAGTTCTTC.

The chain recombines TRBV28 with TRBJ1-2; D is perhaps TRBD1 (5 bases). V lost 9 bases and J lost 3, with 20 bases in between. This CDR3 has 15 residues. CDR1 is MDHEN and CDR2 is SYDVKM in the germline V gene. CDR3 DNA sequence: TGTGCCAGTTCTCGGGGGGGGAAGGGTGACTATGGCTACACCTTC. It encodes CASSRGGKGDYGYTF.

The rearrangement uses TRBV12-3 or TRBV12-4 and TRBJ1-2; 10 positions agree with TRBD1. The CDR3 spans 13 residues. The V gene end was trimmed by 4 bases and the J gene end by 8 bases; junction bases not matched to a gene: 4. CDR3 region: CASSSRTGGGYTF. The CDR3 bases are TGTGCCAGCAGTTCTCGGACAGGGGGAGGCTACACCTTC.

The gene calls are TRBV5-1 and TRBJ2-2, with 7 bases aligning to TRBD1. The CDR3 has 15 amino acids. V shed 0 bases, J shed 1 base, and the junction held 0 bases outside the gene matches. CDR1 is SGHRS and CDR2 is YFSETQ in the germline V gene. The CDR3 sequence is CASSLDRGNTGELFF. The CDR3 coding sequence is TGCGCCAGCAGCTTGGACAGGGGGAACACCGGGGAGCTGTTTTTT.

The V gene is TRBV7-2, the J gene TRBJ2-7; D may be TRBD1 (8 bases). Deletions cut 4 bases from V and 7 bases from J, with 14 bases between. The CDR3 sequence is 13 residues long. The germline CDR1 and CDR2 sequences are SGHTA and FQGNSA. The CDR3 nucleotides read TGTGCCAGCAGCTCGGGGAGGGACAGGGAGCAGTACTTC. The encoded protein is CASSSGRDREQYF.

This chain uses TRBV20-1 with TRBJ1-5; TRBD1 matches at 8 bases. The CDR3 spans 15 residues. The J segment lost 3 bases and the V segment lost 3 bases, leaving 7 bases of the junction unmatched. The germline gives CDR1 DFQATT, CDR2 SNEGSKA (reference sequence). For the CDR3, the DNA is TGCAGTGCTAGTAGGGCAGGGGGCGACAATCAGCCCCAGCATTTT. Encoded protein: CSASRAGGDNQPQHF.

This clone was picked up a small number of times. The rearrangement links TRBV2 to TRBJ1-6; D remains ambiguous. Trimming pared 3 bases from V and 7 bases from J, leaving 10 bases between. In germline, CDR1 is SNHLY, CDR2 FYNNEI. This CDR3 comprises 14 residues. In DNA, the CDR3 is TGTGCCAGCAGTGAGGCCAGAACCAATTCACCCCTCCACTTT. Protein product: CASSEARTNSPLHF.

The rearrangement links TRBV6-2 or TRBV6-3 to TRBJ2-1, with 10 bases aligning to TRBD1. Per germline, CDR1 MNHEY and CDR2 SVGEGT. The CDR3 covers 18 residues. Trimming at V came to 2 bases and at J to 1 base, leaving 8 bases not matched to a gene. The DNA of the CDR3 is TGTGCCAGCAGTTACAGAAAGGACAGGGGGACATCCTACAATGAGCAGTTCTTC. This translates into CASSYRKDRGTSYNEQFF.

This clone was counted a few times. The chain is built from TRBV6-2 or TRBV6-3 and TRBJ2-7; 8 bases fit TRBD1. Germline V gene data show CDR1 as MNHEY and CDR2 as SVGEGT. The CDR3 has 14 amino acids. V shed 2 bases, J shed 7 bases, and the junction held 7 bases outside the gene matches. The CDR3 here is CASSYTGQVGEQYF. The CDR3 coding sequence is TGTGCCAGCAGTTACACGGGACAGGTGGGGGAGCAGTACTTC.

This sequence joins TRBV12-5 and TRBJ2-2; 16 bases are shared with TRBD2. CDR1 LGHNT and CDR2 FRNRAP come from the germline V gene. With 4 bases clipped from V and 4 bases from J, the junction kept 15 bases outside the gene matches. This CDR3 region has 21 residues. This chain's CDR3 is CASGYTIPGLAGGPSTGELFF. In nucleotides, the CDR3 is TGTGCTAGTGGTTACACCATCCCGGGACTAGCGGGGGGGCCTAGCACCGGGGAGCTGTTTTTT. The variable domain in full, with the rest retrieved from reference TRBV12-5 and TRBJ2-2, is DARVTQTPRHKVTEMGQEVTMRCQPILGHNTVFWYRQTMMQGLELLAYFRNRAPLDDSGMPKDRFSAEMPDATLATLKIQPSEPRDSAVYFCASGYTIPGLAGGPSTGELFFGEGSRLTVL.

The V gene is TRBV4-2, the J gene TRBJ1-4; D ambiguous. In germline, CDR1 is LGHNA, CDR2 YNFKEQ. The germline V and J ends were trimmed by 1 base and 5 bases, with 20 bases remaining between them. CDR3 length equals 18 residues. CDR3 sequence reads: CASSQGGVWAAGNEKLFF. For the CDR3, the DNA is TGTGCCAGCAGCCAAGGCGGGGTCTGGGCGGCCGGCAATGAAAAACTGTTTTTT.

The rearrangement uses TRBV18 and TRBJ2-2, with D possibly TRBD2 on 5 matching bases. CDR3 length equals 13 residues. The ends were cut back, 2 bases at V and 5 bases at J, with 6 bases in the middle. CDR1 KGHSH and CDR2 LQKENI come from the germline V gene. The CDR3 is CASSPGGTGELFF. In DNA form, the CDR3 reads TGTGCCAGCTCACCAGGCGGGACCGGGGAGCTGTTTTTT.

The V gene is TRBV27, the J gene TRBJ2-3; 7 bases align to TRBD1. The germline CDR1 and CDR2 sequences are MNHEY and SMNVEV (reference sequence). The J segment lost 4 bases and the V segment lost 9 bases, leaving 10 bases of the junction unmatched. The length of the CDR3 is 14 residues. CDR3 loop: CASLQGFGADTQYF. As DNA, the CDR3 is TGTGCCAGTTTACAGGGGTTCGGCGCAGATACGCAGTATTTT.

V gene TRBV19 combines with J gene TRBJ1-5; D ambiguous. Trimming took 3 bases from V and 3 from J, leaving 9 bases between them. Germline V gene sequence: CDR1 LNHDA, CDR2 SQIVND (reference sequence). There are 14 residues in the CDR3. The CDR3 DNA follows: TGTGCCAGTAGTATCCCGGGAAACAATCAGCCCCAGCATTTT. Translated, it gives CASSIPGNNQPQHF.

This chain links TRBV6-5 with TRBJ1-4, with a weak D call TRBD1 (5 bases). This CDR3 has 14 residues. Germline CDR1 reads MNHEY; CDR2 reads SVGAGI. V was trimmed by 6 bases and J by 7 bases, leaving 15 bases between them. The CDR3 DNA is TGTGCCAGCAGCCGGGACTCTTATCCTGAAAAACTGTTTTTT. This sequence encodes CASSRDSYPEKLFF.

The CDR3 DNA reads as TGTGCCAGCAGCCAAGGACTAGCGGGCAACCAAGAGACCCAGTACTTC. Amino acid sequence: CASSQGLAGNQETQYF. The chain has TRBV4-2 and TRBJ2-5; TRBD2 matches 10 bases. The germline V gene has CDR1 LGHNA and CDR2 YNFKEQ. The CDR3 totals 16 residues. Trimming at V came to 1 base and at J to 0 bases, leaving 2 bases not matched to a gene.

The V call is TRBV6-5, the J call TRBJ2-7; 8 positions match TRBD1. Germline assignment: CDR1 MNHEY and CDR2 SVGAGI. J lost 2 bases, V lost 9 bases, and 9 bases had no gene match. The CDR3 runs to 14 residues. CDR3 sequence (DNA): TGTGCCAGTGAGAGAGGACAGGGTGCCTACGAGCAGTACTTC. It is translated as CASERGQGAYEQYF.

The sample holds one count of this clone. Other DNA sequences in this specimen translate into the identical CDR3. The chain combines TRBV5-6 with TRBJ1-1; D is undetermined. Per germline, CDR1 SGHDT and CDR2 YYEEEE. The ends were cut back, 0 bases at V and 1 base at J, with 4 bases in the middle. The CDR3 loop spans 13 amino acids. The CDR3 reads CASSLGPNTEAFF. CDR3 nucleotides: TGTGCCAGCAGCTTGGGGCCGAACACTGAAGCTTTCTTT.

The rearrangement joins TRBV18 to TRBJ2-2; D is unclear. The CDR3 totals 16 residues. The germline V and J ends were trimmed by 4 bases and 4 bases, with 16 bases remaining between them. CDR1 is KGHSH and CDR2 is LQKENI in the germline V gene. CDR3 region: CASSRAGQSVTGELFF. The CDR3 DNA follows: TGTGCCAGCTCACGGGCAGGCCAATCGGTCACCGGGGAGCTGTTTTTT.

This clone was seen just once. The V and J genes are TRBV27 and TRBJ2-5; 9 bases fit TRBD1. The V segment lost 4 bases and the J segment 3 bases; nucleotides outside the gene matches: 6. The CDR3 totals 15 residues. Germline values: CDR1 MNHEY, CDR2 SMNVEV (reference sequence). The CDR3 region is CASSSPDRGEETQYF. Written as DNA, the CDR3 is TGTGCCAGCAGTTCTCCCGACAGGGGGGAAGAGACCCAGTACTTC.

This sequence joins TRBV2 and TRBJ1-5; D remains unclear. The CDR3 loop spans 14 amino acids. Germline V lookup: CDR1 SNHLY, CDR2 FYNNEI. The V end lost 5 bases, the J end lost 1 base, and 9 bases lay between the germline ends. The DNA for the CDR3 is TGTGCCAGCAGTCCGACGGGGAGCAATCAGCCCCAGCATTTT. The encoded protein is CASSPTGSNQPQHF.

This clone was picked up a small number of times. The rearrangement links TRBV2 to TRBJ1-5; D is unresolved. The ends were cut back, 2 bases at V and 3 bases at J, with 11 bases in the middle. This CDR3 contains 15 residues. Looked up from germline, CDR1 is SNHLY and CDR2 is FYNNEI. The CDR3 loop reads CASSEFGRDNQPQHF. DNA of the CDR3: TGTGCCAGCAGTGAATTCGGGAGGGACAATCAGCCCCAGCATTTT.